The clone carrying this T cell receptor beta chain was counted between two and nine times. The antigen is not known. This entry comes from a study of T cells in pancreatic ductal adenocarcinoma. Method: immunoSEQ multiplex PCR; TCRdb's copy keeps in-frame clones and lacks some. The table has 97,000 or so clones, 90% to 95% seen once; the top ten hold about 3%. Selected pancreatic ductal adenocarcinoma patients had undergone surgery without neoadjuvant therapy. Study conclusions and caveats: Blood clonality (roughly 0.067) did not differ significantly from tumor (about 0.12).

There are 14 residues in the CDR3. The germline gives CDR1 SGHNT, CDR2 YYREEE (reference sequence). V gave up 1 base and J gave up 4 bases; unmatched junction bases: 2. Sequences were obtained from PBMCs. This chain uses TRBV5-4 with TRBJ1-1; 9 bases map to TRBD1. The TCR was taken from a human donor with pancreatic ductal adenocarcinoma. The CDR3 is CASSLNRGLTEAFF. The CDR3 nucleotides read TGTGCCAGCAGCTTGAACAGGGGGCTCACTGAAGCTTTCTTT.